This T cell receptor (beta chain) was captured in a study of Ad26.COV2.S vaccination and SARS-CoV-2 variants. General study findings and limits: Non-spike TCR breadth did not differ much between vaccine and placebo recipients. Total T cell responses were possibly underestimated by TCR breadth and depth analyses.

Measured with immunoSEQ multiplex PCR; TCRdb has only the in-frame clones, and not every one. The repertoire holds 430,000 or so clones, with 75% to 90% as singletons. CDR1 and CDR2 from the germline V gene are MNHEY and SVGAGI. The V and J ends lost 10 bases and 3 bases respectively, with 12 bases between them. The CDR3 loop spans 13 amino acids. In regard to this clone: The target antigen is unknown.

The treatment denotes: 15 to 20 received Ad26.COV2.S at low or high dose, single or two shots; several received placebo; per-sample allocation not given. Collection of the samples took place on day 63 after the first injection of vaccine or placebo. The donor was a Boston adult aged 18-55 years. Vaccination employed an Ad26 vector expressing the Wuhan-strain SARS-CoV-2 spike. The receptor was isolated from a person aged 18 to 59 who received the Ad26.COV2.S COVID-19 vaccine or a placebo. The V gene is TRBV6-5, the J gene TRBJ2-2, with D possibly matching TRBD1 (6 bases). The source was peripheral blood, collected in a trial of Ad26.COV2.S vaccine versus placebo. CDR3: CATEQGHTGELFF. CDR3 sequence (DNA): TGTGCCACGGAACAGGGCCACACCGGGGAGCTGTTTTTT.